The clone carrying this TCR beta chain was observed a handful of times. Antigen specificity is unknown. CDR1 is SGHTA and CDR2 is FQGNSA in the germline V gene. Trimming took 7 bases from V and 3 from J, leaving 14 bases between them. CDR3 length equals 14 residues. CD4+ naive, central memory, regulatory and stem cell-like memory subsets were isolated by sorting on CD45RO/CCR7/CD25/CD127/CD95/CD27. The investigators reverse transcribed all of the isolated RNA, so they sequenced expressed TCRB transcripts. This table comes from immunoSEQ multiplex PCR, and its TCRdb copy is limited to in-frame clones, with some not included. The table lists about 450,000 clones, 11% of them singletons, with approximately 0.045% in the top ten. The sample is drawn from a study of beta chain features in type 1 diabetes. Study-wide results and limits: A definitive answer on HLA type influencing TCRB rearrangement was not reached here. Patients' naive, central memory and Treg TCRB repertoires seemed closer to one another than those of healthy donors. cDNA sequencing could over-represent cells with high TCR expression.

The receptor was derived from a woman younger than 30 in good health. The source material was naive CD4+ T cells from blood. V gene TRBV7-2 combines with J gene TRBJ2-3, with D perhaps TRBD2 (7 bases). CDR3 sequence (DNA): TGTGCCAGCACCTCGGGGGGCGGAACAGATACGCAGTATTTT. Encoded protein: CASTSGGGTDTQYF.